Shown below are 29 T cell receptor beta chains from a single sample sequenced in a study of blood T cells in healthy people across ages. PCR was performed a second time for about 6 to 12 cycles using a sample-barcoded 5' primer and a J-beta primer mix. One entry per CDR3 protein, called by TCRdb with MiXCR from the 5' RACE reads. This sample has around 1,500,000 distinct CDR3 sequences, with around two fifths found just once. Sequenced input: blood. These receptors were taken from a woman younger than 30 in good health.

V and J are TRBV7-2 and TRBJ1-3, with a tentative D call TRBD1 (6 bases). The CDR3 totals 14 residues. Germline loops: CDR1 SGHTA, CDR2 FQGNSA. With 5 bases removed from V and 2 bases from J, the gap between germline ends came to 10 bases. Here the CDR3 DNA reads TGTGCCAGCAGCACGGACAGTGCTGGAAACACCATATATTTT. It codes for CASSTDSAGNTIYF.

This clonotype was picked up a small number of times. The rearrangement uses TRBV6-5 and TRBJ1-2; 7 bases align to TRBD1. This CDR3 is 15 amino acids long. Germline V gene data show CDR1 as MNHEY and CDR2 as SVGAGI. J was trimmed by 7 bases and V by 6 bases; bases with no gene match: 14. The CDR3 spells CASSSSRQGYAGYTF. DNA of the CDR3: TGTGCCAGCAGCTCGAGCCGACAGGGTTATGCTGGCTACACCTTC.

The chain joins TRBV7-3 to TRBJ2-1; D unresolved. This CDR3 has 13 amino acids. Trimming stripped 2 bases from V and 9 bases from J, with 11 bases between. Germline values: CDR1 SGHTA, CDR2 FQGTGA. As DNA, the CDR3 is TGTGCCAGCAGCTTATCCCCGTTGGGTGAGCAGTTCTTC. It is translated as CASSLSPLGEQFF.

This sequence joins TRBV16 and TRBJ2-5; perhaps TRBD1 as D (6 bases). The J call may be faulty, since TRBJ2-7 better matches the DNA end. CDR3 length: 17 amino acids. Germline loops: CDR1 KGHSY, CDR2 FQNENV. CDR3: CASSQPVRPQQGYEQYF. The CDR3 region has the DNA TGTGCCAGCAGCCAACCGGTTCGGCCCCAACAGGGCTACGAGCAGTACTTC.

This clonotype was observed once. The chain combines TRBV4-1 with TRBJ2-5, with 9 bases aligning to TRBD2. The CDR3 has 17 amino acids. Trimming removed 1 base from V and 1 base from J; junction bases left unmatched: 7. The germline V gene has CDR1 MGHRA and CDR2 YSYEKL. The CDR3 sequence: CASSQGLLAGIQETQYF. The CDR3 nucleotides read TGCGCCAGCAGCCAAGGTCTGCTAGCGGGGATCCAAGAGACCCAGTACTTC.

This chain uses TRBV21-1 with TRBJ1-1. TRBV21-1 represents a pseudogene. The CDR3 is 15 residues long. Here the CDR3 reads CASSNWARMAHEAFF. The CDR3 coding sequence is TGTGCCAGCAGCAATTGGGCACGGATGGCCCATGAAGCTTTCTTT.

This clonotype appeared many times. J is TRBJ2-7 and V is TRBV4-1; D possibly corresponds to TRBD2 (6 bases). The length of the CDR3 is 16 residues. V was cut by 1 base and J by 1 base, with 14 bases left in between. Germline V gene data show CDR1 as MGHRA and CDR2 as YSYEKL. In DNA form, the CDR3 reads TGCGCCAGCAGCCAAGGTATCGGGGGAATTTCCTACGAGCAGTACTTC. Translating gives CASSQGIGGISYEQYF.

The chain combines TRBV2 with TRBJ1-6; 8 bases match TRBD1. CDR3 size: 13 residues. V shed 6 bases, J shed 7 bases, and the junction held 2 bases outside the gene matches. CDR1 and CDR2 (germline): SNHLY, FYNNEI. This chain's CDR3 is CASRDRENSPLHF. CDR3 coding DNA: TGTGCCAGCAGGGACAGGGAGAATTCACCCCTCCACTTT.

This clonotype was seen a handful of times. The chain employs TRBV27 and TRBJ1-2, with D tentatively TRBD1 (5 bases). With 5 bases removed from V and 3 bases from J, the gap between germline ends came to 16 bases. The germline gives CDR1 MNHEY, CDR2 SMNVEV (reference sequence). This CDR3 comprises 15 residues. CDR3 in amino acids: CASSLTASPDYGYTF. CDR3 coding DNA: TGTGCCAGCAGTCTGACAGCTTCCCCCGACTATGGCTACACCTTC.

The V call is TRBV12-3 or TRBV12-4, the J call TRBJ1-2; tentative D call: TRBD1 (5 bases). Trimming left V 8 bases short and J 6 bases short, with 19 bases between. This CDR3 has 14 amino acids. The CDR3 is CASEPPAGDHGYTF. CDR3 DNA sequence: TGTGCCAGCGAACCCCCTGCGGGGGACCATGGCTACACCTTC.

The gene calls are TRBV30 and TRBJ2-1; the D call may be TRBD1 or TRBD2 (6 bases each). This CDR3 comprises 13 residues. V lost 2 bases to trimming and J lost 7 bases, with 12 bases between them. Germline-derived CDR1 and CDR2 are GTSNPN and SVGIG (reference sequence). CDR3 bases: TGTGCCTGGAGTCCGGGGGCCATGAATGAGCAGTTCTTC. This sequence encodes CAWSPGAMNEQFF.

This chain links TRBV10-3 with TRBJ2-1; no definite D call. Germline CDR1 is ENHRY and CDR2 is SYGVKD. With 0 bases removed from V and 4 bases from J, the gap between germline ends came to 22 bases. CDR3 length: 19 amino acids. CDR3 protein: CAISESGSGVRKIYNEQFF. The CDR3 DNA sequence: TGTGCCATCAGTGAGTCGGGGTCAGGAGTAAGGAAGATATACAATGAGCAGTTCTTC.

This clonotype occurred a few times. The chain carries TRBV6-5 and TRBJ2-2; perhaps TRBD1 as D (6 bases). Trimming removed 7 bases at V and 0 bases at J, with 15 bases between. Germline values: CDR1 MNHEY, CDR2 SVGAGI. The CDR3 is 16 amino acids. CDR3 residues: CASNFRTAPNTGELFF. CDR3 nucleotide sequence: TGTGCCAGCAACTTTCGGACAGCCCCGAACACCGGGGAGCTGTTTTTT.

This clonotype was seen only a few times. The chain couples TRBV20-1 to TRBJ1-2; D may be TRBD1 (6 bases). V lost 5 bases, J lost 8 bases, and 18 bases lay in between. Germline assignment: CDR1 DFQATT and CDR2 SNEGSKA (reference sequence). The CDR3 loop spans 13 amino acids. The CDR3 loop is CSAPEQGQGGYTF. The CDR3 nucleotides are TGCAGTGCTCCCGAGCAGGGGCAGGGAGGCTACACCTTC.

This clonotype was seen a handful of times. The V and J genes are TRBV5-1 and TRBJ2-3, with a weak D call TRBD2 (6 bases). Germline loops: CDR1 SGHRS, CDR2 YFSETQ. Trimming stripped 4 bases from V and 0 bases from J, with 18 bases between. The CDR3 spans 17 residues. The CDR3 protein is CASSPRGMGISTDTQYF. The CDR3 region has the DNA TGCGCCAGCAGCCCCCGGGGGATGGGAATTAGCACAGATACGCAGTATTTT.

This clonotype was recorded at least ten times. The chain links TRBV27 to TRBJ1-1, with D perhaps matching TRBD1 (6 bases). Germline CDR1 and CDR2: MNHEY and SMNVEV (reference sequence). The CDR3 spans 12 residues. Between the trimmed V and J ends, which lost 5 bases and 8 bases, there was a span of 12 bases. The CDR3 here is CASSPLTGEAFF. The CDR3 DNA follows: TGTGCCAGCAGTCCCCTGACAGGAGAAGCTTTCTTT.

This clonotype has a single count. J is TRBJ1-2 and V is TRBV3-1; D remains unclear. The V gene's germline CDR1 is LGHDT and CDR2 YNNKEL (reference sequence). The CDR3 extends over 16 amino acids. Trimming shortened V by 3 bases and J by 0 bases, and 14 bases separated the two germline ends. CDR3 sequence: CASSQSVGYTNYGYTF. CDR3 DNA sequence: TGTGCCAGCAGCCAGTCTGTCGGGTATACTAACTATGGCTACACCTTC.

This CDR3 reads CAISDQGQGQGGAFF. The CDR3 DNA sequence: TGTGCCATCAGCGACCAAGGACAGGGGCAGGGCGGAGCTTTCTTT. This chain uses TRBV10-3 with TRBJ1-1; 9 nucleotides align to TRBD1. CDR3 length: 15 amino acids. Looked up from germline, CDR1 is ENHRY and CDR2 is SYGVKD. Losses at the gene ends were 6 bases for V and 10 bases for J; bases not matched to a gene: 15.

CDR3 region: CAITSSGTGESPLHF. The DNA of the CDR3 is TGTGCCATCACAAGCTCAGGGACAGGGGAATCACCCCTCCACTTT. The rearrangement joins TRBV10-3 to TRBJ1-6, with 10 nucleotides matching TRBD1. The CDR3 length is 15 residues. CDR1 is ENHRY, CDR2 SYGVKD, per germline. The V gene end was trimmed by 7 bases and the J gene end by 10 bases; junction bases not matched to a gene: 10.

The chain couples TRBV10-1 to TRBJ2-3, with 13 nucleotides matching TRBD2. CDR1 and CDR2 from the germline V gene are WNHNN and SYGVQD (reference sequence). The CDR3 spans 16 residues. V lost 2 bases to trimming and J lost 2 bases; unmatched junction nucleotides: 1. The DNA of the CDR3 is TGCGCCAGCAGTGAGGGACTAGCGGGGGTCACAGATACGCAGTATTTT. This sequence encodes CASSEGLAGVTDTQYF.

As to this clonotype: Germline and junction disagree at one end, which may indicate a read error. The rearrangement links TRBV7-9 to TRBJ2-7; D possibly corresponds to TRBD1 (5 bases). This CDR3 region has 14 residues. Germline V gene data show CDR1 as SEHNR and CDR2 as FQNEAQ (reference sequence). CDR3: CASSQGLGSSEQYF. The CDR3 DNA is TGTGCCAGCAGCCAGGGTCTCGGGTCCTCCGAGCAGTACTTC.

This clonotype was seen a handful of times. The V and J genes are TRBV20-1 and TRBJ2-7; unclear D gene. Germline CDR1 DFQATT, CDR2 SNEGSKA (reference sequence). The V end was cut by 3 bases, the J end by 7 bases, with 16 bases between. This CDR3 has 13 amino acids. The CDR3 DNA reads TGCAGTGCTAGGGCTATAGGGTCAACTGAGCAGTACTTC. This gives the protein CSARAIGSTEQYF.

J is TRBJ1-2 and V is TRBV6-5; tentative D call: TRBD1 (6 bases). The CDR3 runs 13 residues. Trimming took off 6 bases at V and 2 bases at J, with 10 bases between the two ends. Germline CDR1 and CDR2: MNHEY and SVGAGI. The CDR3 reads CASRQGHNYGYTF. The CDR3 DNA reads as TGTGCCAGCAGGCAGGGACACAACTATGGCTACACCTTC.

This clonotype was picked up a small number of times. V gene TRBV9 combines with J gene TRBJ2-7; 7 bases are a match to TRBD1. The CDR3 has 15 amino acids. Germline trimming cut 0 bases from V and 6 bases from J; bases unmatched to any gene: 9. Germline V CDR1 and CDR2: SGDLS, YYNGEE. This chain's CDR3 is CASSVEPGQNFEQYF. The CDR3 coding sequence is TGTGCCAGCAGCGTAGAACCGGGACAGAACTTCGAGCAGTACTTC. Combining the CDR3 with reference TRBV9 and TRBJ2-7 gives the whole variable domain DSGVTQTPKHLITATGQRVTLRCSPRSGDLSVYWYQQSLDQGLQFLIQYYNGEERAKGNILERFSAQQFPDLHSELNLSSLELGDSALYFCASSVEPGQNFEQYFGPGTRLTVT.

This clonotype was detected only a few times. The J gene is TRBJ1-5, the V gene TRBV7-2; TRBD1 matches 7 bases. The CDR3 spans 16 residues. The germline V gene encodes CDR1 SGHTA and CDR2 FQGNSA. J was trimmed by 4 bases and V by 4 bases; bases with no gene match: 10. CDR3 amino acids: CASSSRTGARNQPQHF. CDR3 nucleotide sequence: TGTGCCAGCAGCTCCCGAACAGGGGCGCGGAATCAGCCCCAGCATTTT.

The rearrangement joins TRBV6-5 to TRBJ2-4; weak D call: TRBD1 (5 bases). The assigned J gene may be wrong: the sequence end matches TRBJ2-7 better. Germline CDR1 and CDR2: MNHEY and SVGAGI. This CDR3 spans 14 amino acids. CDR3 in amino acids: CASSYGQGYHEQYF. The CDR3 DNA is TGTGCCAGCAGTTACGGTCAGGGTTACCACGAGCAGTACTTC.

This clonotype has at least ten counts. The chain employs TRBV11-2 and TRBJ2-1, with TRBD2 matching over 13 bases. Per germline, CDR1 SGHAT and CDR2 FQNNGV. CDR3 size: 16 residues. V was pared by 0 bases and J by 8 bases, with 4 bases of the junction left unmatched. The CDR3 here is CASSLDTSGRAHEQFF. The CDR3 region has the DNA TGTGCCAGCAGCTTAGATACTAGCGGGAGGGCCCATGAGCAGTTCTTC.

Remarks on this clonotype: Germline and junction disagree at one end, which may indicate a read error. The chain couples TRBV20-1 to TRBJ2-7; D unresolved. Germline V CDR1 and CDR2: DFQATT, SNEGSKA (reference sequence). The CDR3 consists of 12 residues. The CDR3 here is CSARGRSDEHYF. CDR3 sequence (DNA): TGCAGTGCTAGAGGGAGATCGGACGAGCACTACTTC.

The V and J genes are TRBV27 and TRBJ1-2; 9 bases match TRBD1. V gave up 5 bases and J gave up 8 bases; unmatched junction bases: 18. CDR3 length: 17 amino acids. CDR1 MNHEY and CDR2 SMNVEV come from the germline V gene (reference sequence). The CDR3 DNA sequence: TGTGCCAGCAGTCCGCCGGGACAGGGTACTCCCCCTGCGGGCTACACCTTC. Translation: CASSPPGQGTPPAGYTF.